Listed here are 11 T cell receptor beta chains from one sample, sequenced in a study of cytomegalovirus exposure and HLA in healthy donors. With 60 Vbeta and 13 Jbeta primers, the PCR was carried out. TCRdb's copy holds only in-frame clones and misses some; the assay was immunoSEQ multiplex PCR. The data contain about 160,000 clones, approximately 75% of them singletons. Material for sequencing was PBMCs. These receptor sequences come from a man under 40 in good health and CMV-seropositive.

The chain recombines TRBV4-1 with TRBJ2-7; 7 bases fit TRBD1. The CDR3 is made up of 14 amino acids. The germline CDR1 and CDR2 sequences are MGHRA and YSYEKL. V dropped 2 bases and J dropped 3; count of bases not matched to a gene: 4. As DNA, the CDR3 is TGCGCCAGCAGCCAACCTCGACAGGGCTACGAGCAGTACTTC. Amino acids: CASSQPRQGYEQYF.

J is TRBJ1-1 and V is TRBV5-1; 7 bases align to TRBD1. The CDR3 runs 15 residues. The V segment lost 4 bases and the J segment 5 bases; nucleotides outside the gene matches: 11. Per germline, CDR1 SGHRS and CDR2 YFSETQ. CDR3 sequence reads: CASSGGRQGRTEAFF. Here the CDR3 DNA reads TGCGCCAGCAGCGGGGGAAGACAGGGAAGAACTGAAGCTTTCTTT. Looking up the rest from reference TRBV5-1 and TRBJ1-1 gives the full variable domain: KAGVTQTPRYLIKTRGQQVTLSCSPISGHRSVSWYQQTPGQGLQFLFEYFSETQRNKGNFPGRFSGRQFSNSRSEMNVSTLELGDSALYLCASSGGRQGRTEAFFGQGTRLTVV.

The V gene is TRBV6-5, the J gene TRBJ2-5, with a possible D match to TRBD1 (5 bases). The J call could be wrong; TRBJ2-7 is a better fit for the DNA end. The length of the CDR3 is 12 residues. The germline V gene encodes CDR1 MNHEY and CDR2 SVGAGI. The CDR3 protein is CASSYNRYEQYF. CDR3 nucleotide sequence: TGTGCCAGCAGTTACAACAGGTACGAGCAGTACTTC.

V and J are TRBV7-2 and TRBJ2-1; 11 bases agree with TRBD2. This CDR3 comprises 16 residues. Germline CDR1 reads SGHTA; CDR2 reads FQGNSA. The J segment lost 10 bases and the V segment lost 1 base, leaving 9 bases of the junction unmatched. CDR3 residues: CASSLGRLAGTQEQFF. DNA of the CDR3: TGTGCCAGCAGCTTAGGGCGACTAGCGGGGACCCAAGAGCAGTTCTTC.

The J gene is TRBJ1-4, the V gene TRBV27, with D possibly being TRBD1 (5 bases). This CDR3 has 13 amino acids. V was cut by 2 bases and J by 7 bases, with 8 bases left in between. Germline V CDR1 and CDR2: MNHEY, SMNVEV (reference sequence). In nucleotides, the CDR3 is TGTGCCAGCAGTTTAGGGGGGGGTGAAAAACTGTTTTTT. Translated, it gives CASSLGGGEKLFF.

This chain connects TRBV2 to TRBJ1-2; 9 positions match TRBD1. CDR1 is SNHLY, CDR2 FYNNEI, per germline. Trimming removed 7 bases from V and 6 bases from J; junction bases left unmatched: 6. CDR3 length: 13 residues. CDR3 DNA sequence: TGTGCCAGCATCAAACAGGGGGCGGATGGCTACACCTTC. Amino acid sequence: CASIKQGADGYTF.

This chain's CDR3 is CASNKPGQGRYEQYF. The CDR3 DNA reads as TGTGCCAGCAATAAACCGGGACAGGGGCGGTACGAGCAGTACTTC. This sequence joins TRBV28 and TRBJ2-7, with 10 bases fitting TRBD1. V was pared by 7 bases and J by 4 bases, with 10 bases of the junction left unmatched. Germline lookup yields CDR1 MDHEN and CDR2 SYDVKM. This CDR3 is 15 amino acids long. Full variable domain (missing parts from reference TRBV28 and TRBJ2-7): DVKVTQSSRYLVKRTGEKVFLECVQDMDHENMFWYRQDPGLGLRLIYFSYDVKMKEKGDIPEGYSVSREKKERFSLILESASTNQTSMYLCASNKPGQGRYEQYFGPGTRLTVT.

This sequence joins TRBV9 and TRBJ2-3, with a tentative D call TRBD2 (6 bases). Trimming pared 4 bases from V and 0 bases from J, leaving 15 bases between. This CDR3 contains 16 residues. CDR1 is SGDLS and CDR2 is YYNGEE in the germline V gene. In DNA, the CDR3 is TGTGCCAGCAGCCCCCAAGGAGGGGTTAGCACAGATACGCAGTATTTT. Amino acids: CASSPQGGVSTDTQYF.

The chain joins TRBV2 to TRBJ2-2, with 8 nucleotides matching TRBD1. CDR1 and CDR2 from the germline V gene are SNHLY and FYNNEI. The CDR3 totals 14 residues. Trimming at V came to 4 bases and at J to 6 bases, leaving 4 bases not matched to a gene. The CDR3 DNA sequence: TGTGCCAGCAGTGCCCAGGGGGCCCCCGGGGAGCTGTTTTTT. As protein: CASSAQGAPGELFF.

The gene calls are TRBV5-1 and TRBJ1-2; no definite D call. This CDR3 contains 14 residues. V was trimmed by 3 bases and J by 2 bases, leaving 11 bases between them. Germline V CDR1 and CDR2: SGHRS, YFSETQ. This CDR3 reads CASSSTEMNYGYTF. CDR3 DNA: TGCGCCAGCAGCTCGACGGAGATGAACTATGGCTACACCTTC. The variable domain in full, with the rest retrieved from reference TRBV5-1 and TRBJ1-2, is KAGVTQTPRYLIKTRGQQVTLSCSPISGHRSVSWYQQTPGQGLQFLFEYFSETQRNKGNFPGRFSGRQFSNSRSEMNVSTLELGDSALYLCASSSTEMNYGYTFGSGTRLTVV.

The rearrangement joins TRBV6-5 to TRBJ2-7; D not resolved. V lost 4 bases to trimming and J lost 2 bases, with 12 bases between them. Germline CDR1 MNHEY, CDR2 SVGAGI. The CDR3 totals 14 residues. Here the CDR3 reads CASSFVRQAYEQYF. In DNA form, the CDR3 reads TGTGCCAGCAGTTTTGTCAGGCAGGCCTACGAGCAGTACTTC.